This T cell receptor beta chain was found in a study of control samples from healthy donors and cancer patients. With V trimmed by 3 bases and J by 9 bases, 4 bases remained unmatched. Looked up from germline, CDR1 is MNHNS and CDR2 is SASEGT. The CDR3 has 14 residues. Here immunoSEQ multiplex PCR was the method, and the copy in TCRdb shows in-frame clones only, minus some. The sample holds just under 100,000 clones, over 90% seen once. This sequence was found in a man aged 18 to 30 in good health. This sequence joins TRBV6-1 and TRBJ1-6; 8 bases are a match to TRBD1. Specimen: blood. Here the CDR3 DNA reads TGTGCCAGCAGTGAGGCACAGGGGGTTTCACCCCTCCACTTT. Protein sequence: CASSEAQGVSPLHF.